A selection of T cell receptor beta chains follows, all from one sample in a study of blood T cell repertoires in COVID-19. Assay used: immunoSEQ multiplex PCR; TCRdb lists only in-frame clones, some missing. Counted here are 390,000 or so clones, 80% to 90% occurring once; the ten biggest clones make up around 9.3%. Sequenced input: peripheral blood. The source of these receptors is a woman under 40 with COVID-19, enrolled during active disease. Each CDR3 is given with its conserved first and last residue. Each record gives: V gene, J gene, clone size, D gene, CDR3 protein, CDR3 DNA. D genes are given only for firm matches. Size is stated for part of the rows, as once, few or many counts, or as a class when the clone is expanded.

>TRBV7-9|TRBJ2-1|NA|NA
CASSLAVEQFF
TGTGCCAGCAGCCTCGCGGTAGAGCAGTTCTTC
>TRBV6-5|TRBJ2-1|once|TRBD2
CASSRGTSGRNEQFF
TGTGCCAGCAGTCGCGGGACTAGCGGGAGGAATGAGCAGTTCTTC
>TRBV20-1|TRBJ2-2|NA|NA
CSAGKRGELFF
TGCAGTGCTGGAAAGAGGGGGGAGCTGTTTTTT
>TRBV6-5|TRBJ1-1|NA|NA
CASSPSGIDTEAFF
TGTGCCAGCAGTCCCTCGGGGATCGACACTGAAGCTTTCTTT
>TRBV9|TRBJ1-2|NA|TRBD1
CASSTDRVDGYTF
TGTGCCAGCAGCACCGACAGGGTCGATGGCTACACCTTC
>TRBV7-9|TRBJ1-4|few|TRBD1
CASSVTGGNEKLFF
TGTGCCAGCAGCGTGACAGGGGGTAATGAAAAACTGTTTTTT
>TRBV6-2/TRBV6-3|TRBJ2-7|few|TRBD2
CASSYTGGSPEQYF
TGTGCCAGCAGTTACACGGGAGGGTCCCCCGAGCAGTACTTC
>TRBV15|TRBJ2-7|NA|NA
CATSRELIYEQYF
TGTGCCACCAGCAGAGAACTGATCTACGAGCAGTACTTC
>TRBV5-1|TRBJ2-2|many|NA
CASSLLGQGSGELFF
TGCGCCAGCAGCTTGTTAGGCCAGGGGTCCGGGGAGCTGTTTTTT
>TRBV10-3|TRBJ2-7|NA|NA
CAISANRDISYEQYF
TGTGCCATCAGTGCGAATCGGGATATCTCCTACGAGCAGTACTTC
>TRBV5-1|TRBJ1-1|NA|NA
CASQAGQGWTEAFF
TGCGCCAGCCAAGCCGGGCAGGGATGGACTGAAGCTTTCTTT
>TRBV5-1|TRBJ2-7|NA|NA
CASSSGHSYEQYF
TGCGCCAGCAGCTCGGGACACTCCTACGAGCAGTACTTC
>TRBV2|TRBJ2-7|NA|NA
CASSEALGRVEQYF
TGTGCCAGCAGTGAAGCGCTTGGGAGAGTGGAGCAGTACTTC
>TRBV5-5|TRBJ1-2|NA|NA
CASSLVGSNYGYTF
TGTGCCAGCAGCTTGGTGGGGAGTAACTATGGCTACACCTTC
>TRBV19|TRBJ2-6|once|NA
CASSLSGVGANVLTF
TGTGCCAGTAGCCTTTCCGGGGTGGGGGCCAACGTCCTGACTTTC
>TRBV28|TRBJ1-5|NA|TRBD1
CASSFKFNRGPRQPQHF
TGTGCCAGCAGTTTCAAGTTCAACAGGGGGCCGCGACAGCCCCAGCATTTT
>TRBV5-1|TRBJ1-4|NA|TRBD1
CASTRTGGLSNEKLFF
TGCGCCAGCACAAGGACAGGGGGCCTGTCTAATGAAAAACTGTTTTTT
>TRBV10-3|TRBJ2-2|NA|NA
CAISEAGTGELFF
TGTGCCATCAGTGAGGCAGGAACCGGGGAGCTGTTTTTT
>TRBV9|TRBJ2-7|NA|TRBD1
CASSDKDRGDEQYF
TGTGCCAGCAGCGACAAGGACAGGGGCGACGAGCAGTACTTC
>TRBV19|TRBJ1-1|NA|NA
CASSMGRNTEAFF
TGTGCCAGTAGTATGGGCAGGAACACTGAAGCTTTCTTT
>TRBV11-2|TRBJ2-4|NA|TRBD1
CASSNRGPKNIQYF
TGTGCCAGCAGCAACAGGGGGCCCAAAAACATTCAGTACTTC
>TRBV28|TRBJ1-1|NA|NA
CASSFRENTEAFF
TGTGCCAGCAGTTTTCGAGAGAACACTGAAGCTTTCTTT
>TRBV7-9|TRBJ1-5|NA|NA
CASSLTADQPQHF
TGTGCCAGCAGCTTGACAGCCGATCAGCCCCAGCATTTT
>TRBV6-5|TRBJ1-1|NA|NA
CASTQGAGMNTEAFF
TGTGCCAGCACTCAAGGGGCGGGGATGAACACTGAAGCTTTCTTT
>TRBV7-2|TRBJ1-6|NA|TRBD1
CASSLVASGTGSYNSPLHF
TGTGCCAGCAGCTTAGTGGCTTCCGGGACAGGTTCCTATAATTCACCCCTCCACTTT
>TRBV7-9|TRBJ2-1|NA|TRBD2
CASSLGGSGRAYNEQFF
TGTGCCAGCAGCTTAGGGGGTAGCGGGAGGGCCTACAATGAGCAGTTCTTC
>TRBV2|TRBJ1-1|NA|TRBD1
CASRYGQGNTEAFF
TGTGCCAGCAGGTACGGACAGGGGAACACTGAAGCTTTCTTT
>TRBV5-4|TRBJ2-3|NA|TRBD1
CASRWGQGEDTQYF
TGTGCCAGCAGATGGGGACAGGGAGAAGATACGCAGTATTTT
>TRBV5-1|TRBJ1-2|once|TRBD1
CASAPHQGAGDYGYTF
TGCGCCAGCGCGCCCCATCAGGGGGCGGGGGACTATGGCTACACCTTC
>TRBV27|TRBJ1-1|NA|NA
CASSSLRPGGRGRGDTEAFF
TGTGCCAGCAGTTCCCTCAGGCCGGGTGGTAGGGGCCGTGGGGACACTGAAGCTTTCTTT